Listed below are T cell receptor beta chains from one sample, sequenced in a study of cytomegalovirus exposure and HLA in healthy donors. The protocol was immunoSEQ multiplex PCR, while the TCRdb copy is restricted to in-frame clones and leaves out a portion. The data contain under 130,000 clones, under 80% of them singletons. Source material: PBMCs. These receptors came from a woman aged 18-29 years in good health and CMV-seropositive. CDR3s include the opening cysteine and the closing phenylalanine or tryptophan. A D gene is named only where the DNA matches it firmly. Clone size, where shown, is once, few, many, or a class for clones that have expanded.

CDR3nt	CDR3aa	d_gene	v_gene	j_gene	abundance
TGTGCCAGCACCCGGGTGCCCCCAAGTCAGCCCCAGCATTTT	CASTRVPPSQPQHF	.	TRBV28	TRBJ1-5	.
TGTGCCAGCAGCTTGGTCGGGAACGGCTCACCCCTCCACTTT	CASSLVGNGSPLHF	.	TRBV5-4	TRBJ1-6	.
TGCGCCAGCAGCGCGGGTAGGGCAGCTGGAAACACCATATATTTT	CASSAGRAAGNTIYF	.	TRBV5-1	TRBJ1-3	.
TGTGCCAGCAGTCCTACCGGGACAGCGCCCTACGAGCAGTACTTC	CASSPTGTAPYEQYF	TRBD1	TRBV28	TRBJ2-7	.
TGTGCCTCTGCTGGCACATCCTACGAGCAGTACTTC	CASAGTSYEQYF	.	TRBV28	TRBJ2-7	.
TGTGCTAGCAGCTTAGGACTAGCGGGAGACAATGAGCAGTTCTTC	CASSLGLAGDNEQFF	TRBD2	TRBV7-7	TRBJ2-1	.
TGTGCCAGCAGTGGGGGGACAGTCTATGGCTACACCTTC	CASSGGTVYGYTF	TRBD1	TRBV6-6	TRBJ1-2	.
TGTGCCAGCAGCTGGGCGATCGTAAGCTCCTACAATGAGCAGTTCTTC	CASSWAIVSSYNEQFF	.	TRBV11-2	TRBJ2-1	.
TGTGCCAGCAGCGTAGGTGGGGCCCCCGGCGGGGAGCTGTTTTTT	CASSVGGAPGGELFF	.	TRBV9	TRBJ2-2	.
TGTGCCAGCAGTGGACGACAGGGGAACTATGGCTACACCTTC	CASSGRQGNYGYTF	TRBD1	TRBV6-5	TRBJ1-2	.
TGTGCCAGCAGCCCCAGGGGAGAGACCCAGTACTTC	CASSPRGETQYF	.	TRBV7-9	TRBJ2-5	once
TGTGCCAGCTCACCTGGGACAGGGGGCGTACACGCCTACACCTTC	CASSPGTGGVHAYTF	TRBD1	TRBV18	TRBJ1-2	.
TGTGCCAGCAGTTTACCCGCCGGGACTAGCGGGGGGATCAATGAGCAGTTCTTC	CASSLPAGTSGGINEQFF	TRBD2	TRBV27	TRBJ2-1	.
TGTGCCAGCAGCTCCGGGACTAGCGGGACACATTTCTACGAGCAGTACTTC	CASSSGTSGTHFYEQYF	.	TRBV21-1	TRBJ2-7	.
TGCAGCGTTGTGTCCTTAGAAGGGACTAGCGAATACTACAATGAGCAGTTCTTC	CSVVSLEGTSEYYNEQFF	TRBD2	TRBV29-1	TRBJ2-1	.
TGTGCCAGCAGCCCAGGGCGCGGGGCCAACGTCCTGACTTTC	CASSPGRGANVLTF	.	TRBV7-6	TRBJ2-6	.
TGCGCCAGCAGCCAAGGTGCTAGCTCCTACAATGAGCAGTTCTTC	CASSQGASSYNEQFF	.	TRBV4-1	TRBJ2-1	.
TGTGCCAGCAGCCCTTTAGCGGGAGGCTACAATGAGCAGTTCTTC	CASSPLAGGYNEQFF	TRBD2	TRBV6-6	TRBJ2-1	.
TGTGCCAGCAGCTTGGAGTGGGCCAAGGGCAATCAGCCCCAGCATTTT	CASSLEWAKGNQPQHF	.	TRBV5-5	TRBJ1-5	once